The sample holds many counts of the clone carrying this T cell receptor beta chain. In germline, CDR1 is DFQATT, CDR2 SNEGSKA (reference sequence). The CDR3 loop spans 12 amino acids. Between the trimmed V and J ends, which lost 2 bases and 3 bases, there was a span of 8 bases. The source of the sample is a study of T-cell reconstitution after alpha-beta-depleted transplantation in children. The authors prepared the TCRbeta library with unique molecular identifiers. MiXCR was run by TCRdb on the PCR reads, yielding one entry per CDR3 protein. The sample carries a few hundred thousand distinct CDR3 sequences, about 8.8% recorded once.

Sequenced material: PBMCs from the stem cell graft donor, taken from the stem cell graft. The clonotype originates from a human donor who donated a stem cell graft to a child with SCID. The chain couples TRBV20-1 to TRBJ2-7, with D unclear. CDR3 DNA sequence: TGCAGTGCTAGACCCCCGGGCTACGAGCAGTACTTC. Translated, it gives CSARPPGYEQYF.